Listed below are T cell receptor beta chains from one sample, sequenced in a study of T-cell memory formation after mild COVID-19. TCRdb passed the 5' RACE reads through MiXCR, listing each CDR3 protein once. The sample carries a few hundred thousand distinct CDR3 sequences, 20% to 25% recorded once. The material sequenced was PBMCs or a T cell subset sorted from them (not recorded which). These TCRs come from a man aged 18 to 29 who had mild COVID-19 (a few samples of this study predate the infection). Cell type and time point are not known. Both conserved end residues are part of each CDR3. Each record gives: clone size, D gene, J gene, V gene, CDR3 DNA, CDR3 protein. D genes are given only for firm matches. For some rows the clone size is stated as once, few or many, or as a class when expanded; others skip it.

. . TRBJ1-1 TRBV9 TGTGCCAGCAGCGTATGGACAGCAACTGAAGCTTTCTTT CASSVWTATEAFF
. . TRBJ1-5 TRBV5-5 TGTGCCAGCAGCACTACAGGGTATCAGCCCCAGCATTTT CASSTTGYQPQHF
. . TRBJ1-5 TRBV7-9 TGTGCCAGCAGCTTAGTTGCCGGGGTTAATCAGCCCCAGCATTTT CASSLVAGVNQPQHF
few . TRBJ1-5 TRBV7-2 TGTGCCAGCAGCGATACAGAGGATCAGCCCCAGCATTTT CASSDTEDQPQHF
few . TRBJ1-5 TRBV6-5 TGTGCCAGCAGTCCAACTAACAGGGATCAGCCCCAGCATTTT CASSPTNRDQPQHF
few . TRBJ1-5 TRBV10-3 TGTGCCATCAGTGGGACAGAGAATCAGCCCCAGCATTTT CAISGTENQPQHF
. . TRBJ1-1 TRBV7-9 TGTGCCAGCAGCTTAGTGCAGGGGAGGACTGAACCTTTCTTT CASSLVQGRTEPFF
few . TRBJ1-6 TRBV11-2 TGTGCCAGCAGCCCGACAGATAATAATTCACCCCTCCACTTT CASSPTDNNSPLHF
. . TRBJ2-2 TRBV7-9 TGTGCCAGCAGCTTAGCGGCCCTCACCGGGGAGCTGTTTTTT CASSLAALTGELFF
. TRBD1 TRBJ1-2 TRBV5-6 TGTGCCAGCAGCTCATCCCGGGACAGGTCCGTGGCTAACTATGGCTACACCTTC CASSSSRDRSVANYGYTF
few . TRBJ1-1 TRBV3-1 TGTGCCAGCAGCCAAACTTACACTGAAGCTTTCTTT CASSQTYTEAFF
many . TRBJ1-1 TRBV9 TGTGCCAGGCCCCTTTCTGAAGCTTTCTTT CARPLSEAFF
many TRBD1 TRBJ2-1 TRBV5-1 TGCGCCAGCAGCTTGGCCCCCTCAGGGGGCGTAGAGCAGTTCTTC CASSLAPSGGVEQFF
. . TRBJ2-3 TRBV10-1 TGCGCCAGCAGAGACAGACCCGGAGATACGCAGTATTTT CASRDRPGDTQYF
once . TRBJ2-3 TRBV29-1 TGCAGCGTTGATCTGGGAGATACGCAGTATTTT CSVDLGDTQYF
. . TRBJ2-2 TRBV28 TGTGCCATCTTACCAGGAGACAGGAAGACCGGGGAGCTGTTTTTT CAILPGDRKTGELFF
many TRBD2 TRBJ2-1 TRBV29-1 TGCAGCGTCGGGGGGGGGGTACACGTTGAGCAGTTCTTC CSVGGGVHVEQFF
. TRBD2 TRBJ2-3 TRBV12-3/TRBV12-4 TGTGCCAGCAGTCCTCCAGCGGGGGGCTTACCAGATACGCAGTATTTT CASSPPAGGLPDTQYF
. TRBD1 TRBJ1-1 TRBV18 TGTGCCAGCTCACCATCGCGCGACAGGGAGTCTGAAGCTTTCTTT CASSPSRDRESEAFF
. . TRBJ2-4 TRBV28 TGTGCCAGCACCAGTCGGAACATTCAGTACTTC CASTSRNIQYF
few TRBD1 TRBJ2-3 TRBV15 TGTGCCACCAGCGGCCTAAGGACAGGGGCGGAGGGTACGCAGTATTTT CATSGLRTGAEGTQYF
. TRBD2 TRBJ2-1 TRBV7-9 TGTGCCGCCCGGGGGAGCGGGGGGGCCAATGATCAGTTCTTC CAARGSGGANDQFF
. . TRBJ1-1 TRBV19 TGTGCCAGTAGTATACGACGGATGAACACTGAAGCTTTCTTT CASSIRRMNTEAFF
few TRBD1 TRBJ2-5 TRBV29-1 TGCAGCGCCATTCCTGTCGGACAGGGGTCCCCATGGACCCAGTACTTC CSAIPVGQGSPWTQYF
. . TRBJ1-2 TRBV12-3/TRBV12-4 TGTGCCAGCAGGACAGAAGGACAGTTTGGTGGCTACACCTTC CASRTEGQFGGYTF
. . TRBJ1-2 TRBV3-1 TGTGCCAGCAGCCAAGATGAGGGACCCTATGGCTACACCTTC CASSQDEGPYGYTF
. . TRBJ1-2 TRBV29-1 TGCAGCGTTAACATTAACTATGGCTACACCTTC CSVNINYGYTF
. . TRBJ1-2 TRBV6-5 TGTGCCAGCAGTGAAGACACTTACAACTATGGCTACACCTTC CASSEDTYNYGYTF
few . TRBJ1-1 TRBV7-9 TGTGCCAGCAGCCTCAAGGCAGTGAACACTGAAGCTTTCTTT CASSLKAVNTEAFF
. TRBD1 TRBJ2-1 TRBV2 TGTGCCAGCAGTGAAGCTGGACAGGGGACTGAGCAGTTCTTC CASSEAGQGTEQFF
. TRBD2 TRBJ2-7 TRBV4-3 TGCGCCAGCAGCGAACGGGGGACTAGCCGAAGTGAGCAGTACTTC CASSERGTSRSEQYF
. . TRBJ1-2 TRBV4-1 TGCGCCAGCAGCCAAGACGGGGTGTCCACCTTC CASSQDGVSTF
few . TRBJ1-5 TRBV12-3/TRBV12-4 TGTGCCAGCAGTCCCCCGGGGAGAGGGAGAGGGCAGCCCCAGCATTTT CASSPPGRGRGQPQHF
few . TRBJ2-7 TRBV5-6 TGTGCCAGCAGCTTGGACAGGGAGGGGGAGAAGCAGTACTTC CASSLDREGEKQYF
. . TRBJ1-2 TRBV19 TGTGCCAGTAGCCCTGAATGGGGGCGTACACCTAACTATGGCTACACCTTC CASSPEWGRTPNYGYTF
once TRBD1 TRBJ1-5 TRBV6-4 TGTGCCAGCAGCCGGGACAGGGGGCCCGGTCAGCCCCAGCATTTT CASSRDRGPGQPQHF
many TRBD2 TRBJ2-7 TRBV25-1 TGTGCCAGCAGTGCAAGCGGGGGGGCCTACGAGCAGTACTTC CASSASGGAYEQYF
. TRBD1 TRBJ2-5 TRBV4-1 TGCGCCAGCAGCCAACGACAGGGGGCGGAGACCCAGTACTTC CASSQRQGAETQYF
. TRBD1 TRBJ1-1 TRBV27 TGTGCCAGCAGCTTCAACAGGGGGCAAGCTTTCTTT CASSFNRGQAFF
few . TRBJ1-1 TRBV7-2 TGTGCCAGCAGCTTTGGACAGTCTGAAGCTTTCTTT CASSFGQSEAFF
. TRBD1 TRBJ2-7 TRBV6-2/TRBV6-3 TGTGCCAGCAGTTACTCGATGGGACAGGGAGCTGAGCAGTACTTC CASSYSMGQGAEQYF
. . TRBJ2-7 TRBV7-2 TGTGCCAGCAGCTTAGACCCGGGGCGGAACACCTACGAGCAGTACTTC CASSLDPGRNTYEQYF
. . TRBJ1-5 TRBV6-2/TRBV6-3 TGTGCCAGCAGCAGGGACGCCTTGGGCCAGCCCCAGCATTTT CASSRDALGQPQHF
. TRBD1 TRBJ2-2 TRBV4-3 TGCGCCAGCAGACGCCGGGACAGCGCGAACACCGGGGAGCTGTTTTTT CASRRRDSANTGELFF
many . TRBJ1-1 TRBV5-1 TGCGCCAGCAGCTTGGTGTTTGGGGCTAACACTGAAGCTTTCTTT CASSLVFGANTEAFF
. . TRBJ2-5 TRBV15 TGTGCCACCAGCAGAGAACAGGTCGGGGTTGGGGAGACCCAGTACTTC CATSREQVGVGETQYF
many . TRBJ2-1 TRBV5-1 TGCGCCAGCAGCTTGGCAGTCCTAACAAACAATGAGCAGTTCTTC CASSLAVLTNNEQFF
. . TRBJ1-1 TRBV28 TGTGCCAGCAGTTTCGGGGGCAGCTACCAGATAGCTTTCTTT CASSFGGSYQIAFF
. . TRBJ1-6 TRBV3-1 TGTGCCAGCAGCGGGATAAAAAATTCACCCCTCCACTTT CASSGIKNSPLHF
once TRBD1 TRBJ1-1 TRBV6-5 TGTGCCAGCAAGGGGGTGCGAACAGGGGGCCTTTACACTGAAGCTTTCTTT CASKGVRTGGLYTEAFF
. . TRBJ2-5 TRBV6-1 TGTGCCAGCAGCCTCGACGCCAGTCAAGAGACCCAGTACTTC CASSLDASQETQYF
. TRBD1 TRBJ2-5 TRBV12-3/TRBV12-4 TGTGCCAGCAGGGCGGGGACAGGGACGTACGAGACCCAGTACTTC CASRAGTGTYETQYF
. . TRBJ1-4 TRBV5-1 TGCGCCAGCAGCTTGTACTCCCTAAAGGAAAAACTGTTTTTT CASSLYSLKEKLFF